One and the same sample provided the 20 T cell receptor beta chains below, sequenced in a study of long-term antiretroviral therapy in people with HIV (dated by TCRdb to 2022 to 2024). The immunoSEQ hsTCRB v3.0 assay was used at survey level resolution to sequence the TRB variable region. TCRdb took over this immuneACCESS table, retaining in-frame rearrangements with V and J assigned. Such tables are incomplete; in checked studies, under half of the missing clones stem from an unresolved V gene, and the remainder is unexplained. This sample lists around 15,000 clones; around 87% were detected once. The top ten hold more than 10% of the sample. The sequencing used unsorted PBMCs, collected 0.7 years before starting antiretroviral therapy. Receptor source: a man aged 50-60 years with HIV.

The chain joins TRBV5-5 to TRBJ2-4; weak D call: TRBD2 (7 bases). There are 13 residues in the CDR3. Per germline, CDR1 SGHKS and CDR2 YYEKEE (reference sequence). Trimming left V 2 bases short and J 9 bases short, with 12 bases between. This CDR3 is CASSFGGRAIQYF. In DNA form, the CDR3 reads TGTGCCAGCAGCTTCGGGGGGCGAGCCATTCAGTACTTC.

The chain is built from TRBV6-5 and TRBJ1-5, with TRBD1 matching 9 bases. The CDR3 sequence is 14 residues long. Trimming at V came to 6 bases and at J to 6 bases, leaving 6 bases not matched to a gene. The germline CDR1 and CDR2 sequences are MNHEY and SVGAGI. This chain's CDR3 is CASSWDRAIQPQHF. Written as DNA, the CDR3 is TGTGCCAGCAGCTGGGACAGGGCGATTCAGCCCCAGCATTTT.

This clone has just one count. This sequence joins TRBV15 and TRBJ2-5; 7 bases line up with TRBD1. Germline assignment: CDR1 LNHNV and CDR2 YYDKDF (reference sequence). The CDR3 extends over 15 amino acids. V lost 4 bases and J lost 4; bases outside the gene matches: 9. The CDR3 DNA sequence: TGTGCCACCAGCACCCACCCAAGGGGGCCAGAGACCCAGTACTTC. Encoded protein: CATSTHPRGPETQYF.

This chain links TRBV9 with TRBJ2-3, with 8 bases that match TRBD2. The V segment lost 3 bases and the J segment 2 bases; nucleotides outside the gene matches: 14. CDR1 and CDR2 from the germline V gene are SGDLS and YYNGEE. The CDR3 is 18 amino acids. CDR3 protein: CASSGTPTGGDITDTQYF. CDR3 nucleotide sequence: TGTGCCAGCAGCGGGACTCCAACCGGGGGGGATATCACAGATACGCAGTATTTT.

The chain couples TRBV6-8 to TRBJ2-3; D uncertain. CDR1 is MNHGY and CDR2 is SAAAGT in the germline V gene. The V end was cut by 7 bases, the J end by 5 bases, with 19 bases between. The CDR3 consists of 15 residues. CDR3 residues: CASIPPVTQGDTQYF. CDR3 nucleotide sequence: TGTGCCAGCATCCCCCCGGTCACACAAGGAGATACGCAGTATTTT.

V and J are TRBV27 and TRBJ2-7; TRBD2 matches at 8 bases. The CDR3 length is 14 residues. V shed 3 bases, J shed 4 bases, and the junction held 5 bases outside the gene matches. The germline CDR1 and CDR2 sequences are MNHEY and SMNVEV (reference sequence). CDR3 nucleotides: TGTGCCAGCAGTTTTTTCGGGGGGGATTACGAGCAGTACTTC. Its protein is CASSFFGGDYEQYF.

V gene TRBV4-3 combines with J gene TRBJ2-1; 8 bases match TRBD1. The CDR3 length is 18 residues. Germline V CDR1 and CDR2: LGHNA, YSLEER. Trimming at V came to 3 bases and at J to 7 bases, leaving 17 bases not matched to a gene. The CDR3 DNA sequence: TGCGCCAGCAGCCAGCGGACAGGGAGTAATGGTCTATGGAATGAGCAGTTCTTC. It is translated as CASSQRTGSNGLWNEQFF.

The V gene is TRBV6-1, the J gene TRBJ1-1, with 12 bases matching TRBD1. The V gene end was trimmed by 0 bases and the J gene end by 3 bases; junction bases not matched to a gene: 2. Germline CDR1 and CDR2: MNHNS and SASEGT. The CDR3 runs 16 residues. CDR3 bases: TGTGCCAGCAGTGAAGCGGGGACAGGGGGCTACACTGAAGCTTTCTTT. It encodes CASSEAGTGGYTEAFF.

This clone was observed a handful of times. V and J are TRBV27 and TRBJ2-1, with 7 bases fitting TRBD1. J was trimmed by 4 bases and V by 6 bases; bases with no gene match: 3. Germline CDR1 MNHEY, CDR2 SMNVEV (reference sequence). The CDR3 sequence is 13 residues long. The CDR3 loop reads CASSRDSYNEQFF. DNA of the CDR3: TGTGCCAGCAGCCGGGACAGTTACAATGAGCAGTTCTTC.

The chain couples TRBV18 to TRBJ1-5; D remains ambiguous. Germline V gene data show CDR1 as KGHSH and CDR2 as LQKENI. The CDR3 length is 13 residues. V dropped 2 bases and J dropped 5 bases, with 7 bases sitting between them. The CDR3 protein is CASSPTPDQPQHF. CDR3 nucleotides: TGTGCCAGCTCACCAACCCCCGATCAGCCCCAGCATTTT.

This clone was observed once. The gene calls are TRBV5-1 and TRBJ1-1; D gene uncertain. The length of the CDR3 is 14 residues. Germline assignment: CDR1 SGHRS and CDR2 YFSETQ. Trimming took off 0 bases at V and 0 bases at J, with 6 bases between the two ends. In DNA form, the CDR3 reads TGCGCCAGCAGCTTGGTCCCGATGAACACTGAAGCTTTCTTT. Its protein is CASSLVPMNTEAFF.

This clone showed up just once. Compared with germline, one end of the junction differs, possibly owing to a read error. This chain uses TRBV11-3 with TRBJ2-5, with a weak D call TRBD1 (5 bases). Germline V gene data show CDR1 as SGHNT and CDR2 as YENEEA. The CDR3 covers 14 residues. The CDR3, as DNA: TGTGCCAGCAGCCCCCAGGGTCCCCAAAAGACCCAGTACTTC. This encodes CASSPQGPQKTQYF.

The V and J genes are TRBV5-4 and TRBJ1-2; tentative D call: TRBD1 (6 bases). This CDR3 is 15 amino acids long. V was trimmed by 3 bases and J by 5 bases, leaving 17 bases between them. Germline values: CDR1 SGHNT, CDR2 YYREEE (reference sequence). The CDR3 DNA reads as TGTGCCAGCAGCTCAAGACAGGAGTCGCCTTATGGCTACACCTTC. It translates to CASSSRQESPYGYTF.

This chain joins TRBV5-1 and TRBJ1-3, with D possibly being TRBD1 (6 bases). This CDR3 is 16 amino acids long. Trimming pared 4 bases from V and 3 bases from J, leaving 17 bases between. Germline CDR1 and CDR2: SGHRS and YFSETQ. The CDR3 sequence is CASSPDAGAYGNTIYF. The CDR3 DNA follows: TGCGCCAGCAGCCCCGACGCGGGGGCATATGGAAACACCATATATTTT.

This clone showed up just once. The V call is TRBV6-5, the J call TRBJ2-3; maybe TRBD1 (5 bases). CDR1 and CDR2 from the germline V gene are MNHEY and SVGAGI. The CDR3 is 14 residues long. The germline V and J ends were trimmed by 5 bases and 1 base, with 10 bases remaining between them. CDR3 sequence: CASSPRVGTDTQYF. CDR3 nucleotide sequence: TGTGCCAGCAGTCCCAGGGTTGGCACAGATACGCAGTATTTT.

This clone was observed a single time. J is TRBJ2-7 and V is TRBV9; D is unresolved. The CDR3 sequence is 14 residues long. CDR1 and CDR2 from the germline V gene are SGDLS and YYNGEE. Trimming took 0 bases from V and 4 from J, leaving 11 bases between them. The CDR3 coding sequence is TGTGCCAGCAGCGTAGAGGGCAGATTGTACGAGCAGTACTTC. Translated, it gives CASSVEGRLYEQYF.

V and J are TRBV18 and TRBJ2-2; 7 bases agree with TRBD1. With 1 base clipped from V and 4 bases from J, the junction kept 6 bases outside the gene matches. Germline assignment: CDR1 KGHSH and CDR2 LQKENI. This CDR3 has 16 residues. The CDR3 here is CASSPQVWDSTGELFF. CDR3 bases: TGTGCCAGCTCACCACAGGTTTGGGACAGCACCGGGGAGCTGTTTTTT.

This clone was observed a few times. The chain employs TRBV19 and TRBJ1-2, with no clear D. In germline, CDR1 is LNHDA, CDR2 SQIVND (reference sequence). CDR3 length equals 11 residues. V was shortened by 8 bases and J by 8 bases, with 12 bases between the two germline ends. CDR3 nucleotides: TGTGCCAGTGCCGGGTATGGCGGCTACACCTTC. This translates into CASAGYGGYTF. Together with reference TRBV19 and TRBJ1-2, the CDR3 gives the full variable domain: DGGITQSPKYLFRKEGQNVTLSCEQNLNHDAMYWYRQDPGQGLRLIYYSQIVNDFQKGDIAEGYSVSREKKESFPLTVTSAQKNPTAFYLCASAGYGGYTFGSGTRLTVV.

As DNA, the CDR3 is TGTGCCACCAGCAGATCTCAAGCGGGGCATGCCTACGAGCAGTACTTC. Its protein is CATSRSQAGHAYEQYF. The chain carries TRBV15 and TRBJ2-7, with 7 bases that match TRBD2. The CDR3 has 16 residues. Germline lookup yields CDR1 LNHNV and CDR2 YYDKDF (reference sequence). Trimming took 2 bases from V and 2 from J; bases not matched to a gene: 9.

The rearrangement joins TRBV7-3 to TRBJ2-1; D is perhaps TRBD2 (7 bases). The CDR3 has 15 residues. Germline CDR1 is SGHTA and CDR2 is FQGTGA. V lost 2 bases and J 2 bases, leaving 10 bases between the germline ends. CDR3 sequence: CASSLGGGPYNEQFF. The CDR3 DNA sequence: TGTGCCAGCAGCTTAGGGGGGGGCCCCTACAATGAGCAGTTCTTC.